A selection of T cell receptor beta chains follows, all from one sample in a study of blood T cell repertoires in COVID-19. This table comes from immunoSEQ multiplex PCR, and its TCRdb copy is limited to in-frame clones, with some not included. The sample lists more than 9,500 clones, 71% occurring once. Input material: peripheral blood. All receptors come from a man aged 60 to 75 with COVID-19, enrolled during active disease. The CDR3 runs from the conserved cysteine through the conserved F or W. A D gene is named only where the DNA matches it firmly. The size field is filled for only some rows; it gives once, few, many or a size class.

CASSLAGATGELFF TGTGCCAGCAGCCTAGCGGGGGCCACCGGGGAGCTGTTTTTT TRBV27 - TRBD2 TRBJ2-2
CAISDRVDGYTF TGTGCCATCAGCGACAGGGTGGATGGCTACACCTTC TRBV10-3 - TRBD1 TRBJ1-2
CASSLAGQANTEAFF TGTGCCAGCAGCTTAGCGGGACAGGCTAACACTGAAGCTTTCTTT TRBV11-2 - TRBD1 TRBJ1-1
CSASGGETQYF TGCAGTGCTAGCGGTGGAGAGACCCAGTACTTC TRBV20-1 - - TRBJ2-5
CASSLDSGGPYEQYF TGCGCCAGCAGCTTGGACAGCGGGGGGCCCTACGAGCAGTACTTC TRBV5-1 - TRBD2 TRBJ2-7
CASSRLENTEAFF TGCGCCAGCAGCCGCTTAGAGAACACTGAAGCTTTCTTT TRBV4-3 - - TRBJ1-1
CASRTRGPLLYNSPLHF TGTGCCAGCAGGACCAGGGGCCCCCTTCTCTATAATTCACCCCTCCACTTT TRBV27 - - TRBJ1-6
CASSRTAQETQYF TGTGCCAGCAGCAGGACAGCCCAAGAGACCCAGTACTTC TRBV7-3 - - TRBJ2-5
CASSLARAVGTDTQYF TGCGCCAGCAGCTTGGCCAGAGCGGTGGGGACAGATACGCAGTATTTT TRBV5-1 - - TRBJ2-3
CASSLGTSGHNEQFF TGTGCCAGCAGTTTAGGGACTAGCGGACACAATGAGCAGTTCTTC TRBV6-5 few TRBD2 TRBJ2-1
CASSSKRQGPLLYNEQFF TGTGCCAGCAGCTCGAAACGACAGGGCCCCCTTCTGTACAATGAGCAGTTCTTC TRBV5-6 - TRBD1 TRBJ2-1
CASSETGDPNQPQHF TGTGCCAGCAGCGAGACAGGGGACCCCAATCAGCCCCAGCATTTT TRBV9 - TRBD1 TRBJ1-5
CATSDRNDRGHQPQHF TGTGCCACCAGTGACCGGAATGACAGGGGACATCAGCCCCAGCATTTT TRBV24-1 - TRBD1 TRBJ1-5
CASSNLMTVNQPQHF TGTGCCAGTAGTAATCTTATGACAGTGAATCAGCCCCAGCATTTT TRBV19 once - TRBJ1-5
CASGGRANEKLFF TGTGCCAGTGGGGGGAGGGCTAATGAAAAACTGTTTTTT TRBV19 once - TRBJ1-4
CASSLALGEVDGYTF TGTGCCAGCAGCTTAGCGCTAGGGGAGGTCGATGGCTACACCTTC TRBV7-2 - - TRBJ1-2
CASSMRGTPINSPLHF TGTGCCAGTAGTATGAGAGGAACCCCTATAAATTCACCCCTCCACTTT TRBV19 few - TRBJ1-6
CASSYRTGGQETQYF TGCGCCAGCAGTTATCGAACAGGGGGCCAAGAGACCCAGTACTTC TRBV5-1 - TRBD1 TRBJ2-5
CASSYRFNQPQHF TGTGCCAGCAGTTACAGATTCAATCAGCCCCAGCATTTT TRBV2 - - TRBJ1-5
CAWSVDRAVAGYGYTF TGTGCCTGGAGTGTAGACAGGGCCGTCGCTGGCTATGGCTACACCTTC TRBV30 - TRBD1 TRBJ1-2
CATRRDQELQFF TGTGCCACCAGAAGAGATCAGGAACTTCAGTTCTTC TRBV15 - - TRBJ2-1
CASSLRRDSNQPQHF TGTGCCAGCAGTTTGAGGCGGGATAGCAATCAGCCCCAGCATTTT TRBV6-2/TRBV6-3 large - TRBJ1-5
CASSYRGLATTF TGTGCCAGCAGTTACCGAGGGTTGGCCACGACTTTC TRBV6-6 - - TRBJ2-6
CASSLSDRQETQYF TGCGCCAGCAGCTTGAGTGATAGACAAGAGACCCAGTACTTC TRBV5-1 once - TRBJ2-5
CASSLGKGQGAHEQYF TGTGCCAGCTCACTAGGAAAGGGACAGGGGGCTCACGAGCAGTACTTC TRBV18 - TRBD1 TRBJ2-7
CASSFRYSNQPQHF TGTGCCAGCAGTTTCAGGTATAGCAATCAGCCCCAGCATTTT TRBV2 - - TRBJ1-5
CAWSLPGRASGATDTQYF TGTGCCTGGAGTCTACCCGGAAGGGCTAGCGGGGCCACAGATACGCAGTATTTT TRBV30 - TRBD2 TRBJ2-3
CASSPWKGVTEAFF TGTGCCAGCTCACCTTGGAAGGGGGTCACTGAAGCTTTCTTT TRBV18 few - TRBJ1-1
CASSFGGTYNEQFF TGTGCCAGCAGCTTCGGGGGGACCTACAATGAGCAGTTCTTC TRBV11-3 - TRBD2 TRBJ2-1
CATRSGNGYGYTF TGTGCCACCAGGTCCGGGAACGGCTATGGCTACACCTTC TRBV24-1 - - TRBJ1-2
CASSLNLYNEQFF TGTGCCAGCAGTCTGAACCTATACAATGAGCAGTTCTTC TRBV27 - - TRBJ2-1
CASSIFPTGGAWTEAFF TGTGCCAGTAGTATTTTTCCGACAGGGGGAGCGTGGACTGAAGCTTTCTTT TRBV19 - TRBD1 TRBJ1-1
CASAPQGGNQPQHF TGTGCCAGCGCCCCACAGGGTGGCAATCAGCCCCAGCATTTT TRBV25-1 - - TRBJ1-5
CASSDPRGSQETQYF TGTGCCAGCAGTGACCCCAGGGGCTCCCAAGAGACCCAGTACTTC TRBV2 few - TRBJ2-5
CASSSQGAEKLFF TGTGCCAGCAGTTCCCAGGGGGCTGAAAAACTGTTTTTT TRBV6-5 few TRBD1 TRBJ1-4
CASSLAPRPGNTEAFF TGTGCCAGCAGCTTGGCCCCTCGCCCAGGGAACACTGAAGCTTTCTTT TRBV11-2 once - TRBJ1-1
CASSRLGAISYNEQFF TGTGCCAGCAGCCGCTTAGGGGCCATCTCCTACAATGAGCAGTTCTTC TRBV14 once - TRBJ2-1
CASSFGTGRRYGYTF TGTGCCAGCAGCTTCGGGACAGGACGCCGCTATGGCTACACCTTC TRBV7-2 - TRBD1 TRBJ1-2
CASSGIQGAGEQYF TGTGCCAGTAGCGGAATTCAGGGGGCGGGAGAGCAGTACTTC TRBV19 few TRBD1 TRBJ2-7
CASSLGRGDGYTF TGTGCCAGCAGTTTAGGCAGGGGCGACGGCTACACCTTC TRBV27 - - TRBJ1-2
CASSQSDSNQPQHF TGTGCCAGCAGCCAGTCAGATAGCAATCAGCCCCAGCATTTT TRBV6-5 - - TRBJ1-5
CASSQGTGSGGYTF TGTGCCAGCAGCCAGGGGACAGGGAGCGGTGGCTACACCTTC TRBV7-2 - TRBD1 TRBJ1-2
CASSGLAGPYNEQFF TGTGCCAGCAGCGGACTAGCGGGCCCCTACAATGAGCAGTTCTTC TRBV7-3 - TRBD2 TRBJ2-1
CASSLRGSATNEKLFF TGTGCCAGCAGCCTCCGAGGCTCAGCAACTAATGAAAAACTGTTTTTT TRBV3-1/TRBV3-2 - - TRBJ1-4
CASRPRGAEGANVLTF TGTGCCAGCAGGCCGCGGGGGGCGGAGGGGGCCAACGTCCTGACTTTC TRBV5-8 - TRBD2 TRBJ2-6
CASSWTGDPYEQYF TGTGCCAGCAGTTGGACAGGCGATCCCTACGAGCAGTACTTC TRBV6-6 - TRBD1 TRBJ2-7
CASSPRDRPNTEAFF TGTGCCAGCAGCCCACGGGACAGACCAAACACTGAAGCTTTCTTT TRBV3-1/TRBV3-2 - TRBD1 TRBJ1-1